Below are 18 T cell receptor beta chains sequenced from a single sample in a study of cytomegalovirus exposure and HLA in healthy donors. The PCR ran on 60 Vbeta and 13 Jbeta primers. Assay: immunoSEQ multiplex PCR; the TCRdb copy retains only in-frame clones and omits some. This table lists 130,000 to 150,000 clones. What was sequenced was PBMCs. The receptors were sampled from a man in his forties in good health and CMV-seronegative.

This rearrangement joins TRBV7-9 to TRBJ2-5, with D tentatively TRBD1 (5 bases). TRBJ2-7 explains the end of the DNA better; the J call may be wrong. CDR1 and CDR2 (germline): SEHNR, FQNEAQ (reference sequence). This CDR3 is built from 15 residues. CDR3: CASSPIKAGYNEQYF. The DNA for the CDR3 is TGTGCCAGCAGCCCTATCAAGGCAGGGTACAACGAGCAGTACTTC.

The rearrangement uses TRBV4-1 and TRBJ2-1; the match to TRBD1 covers 10 bases. Germline-derived CDR1 and CDR2 are MGHRA and YSYEKL. The CDR3 sequence is 18 residues long. The V and J ends lost 0 bases and 1 base, in that order; junction bases with no gene match: 6. CDR3 nucleotides: TGCGCCAGCAGCCAAGATAGGACAGGGGGGCTATCCTACAATGAGCAGTTCTTC. It encodes CASSQDRTGGLSYNEQFF.

V gene TRBV7-8 combines with J gene TRBJ2-1; TRBD2 matches at 10 bases. Per the germline V gene, CDR1 is SGHVS and CDR2 is FQNEAQ. V shed 2 bases and J 1 base; nucleotides not matched to a gene: 11. This CDR3 is 19 amino acids long. Written as DNA, the CDR3 is TGTGCCAGCAGCTTAACCTTAGCGGGGGGCCCCGATTCCTACAATGAGCAGTTCTTC. Translation: CASSLTLAGGPDSYNEQFF. The complete variable domain, with remaining parts taken from reference TRBV7-8 and TRBJ2-1, reads GAGVSQSPRYKVAKRGQDVALRCDPISGHVSLFWYQQALGQGPEFLTYFQNEAQLDKSGLPSDRFFAERPEGSVSTLKIQRTQQEDSAVYLCASSLTLAGGPDSYNEQFFGPGTRLTVL.

The chain uses TRBV7-7 and TRBJ2-3, with a tentative D call TRBD2 (5 bases). This CDR3 is built from 15 residues. V dropped 3 bases and J dropped 2 bases, with 12 bases sitting between them. CDR1 is SSHAT, CDR2 FNYEAQ, per germline (reference sequence). CDR3 region: CASSLGVSSTDTQYF. The CDR3 coding sequence is TGTGCCAGCAGCTTGGGAGTGTCTTCCACAGATACGCAGTATTTT. Complete variable domain (other parts from reference TRBV7-7 and TRBJ2-3): GAGVSQSPRYKVTKRGQDVTLRCDPISSHATLYWYQQALGQGPEFLTYFNYEAQPDKSGLPSDRFSAERPEGSISTLTIQRTEQRDSAMYRCASSLGVSSTDTQYFGPGTRLTVL.

V and J are TRBV19 and TRBJ1-2, with D tentatively TRBD1 (6 bases). CDR3 length: 12 residues. V lost 6 bases and J 8 bases, leaving 13 bases between the germline ends. CDR1 and CDR2 (germline): LNHDA, SQIVND (reference sequence). The CDR3 nucleotides are TGTGCCAGTAGCGTGGGGGCCGGGGGCTACACCTTC. It specifies CASSVGAGGYTF.

The chain uses TRBV27 and TRBJ2-7; D is possibly TRBD1 (6 bases). The V gene lost 8 bases and the J gene lost 4 bases, with 15 bases spanning the gap. The CDR3 covers 13 residues. Germline CDR1 MNHEY, CDR2 SMNVEV (reference sequence). CDR3 in DNA: TGTGCCAGCCAGGCAGGGGCCGTGTACGAGCAGTACTTC. It specifies CASQAGAVYEQYF.

CDR3 in amino acids: CASSQGLTGTVTFSPLHF. CDR3 bases: TGCGCCAGCAGCCAAGGGTTAACCGGGACAGTAACATTTTCACCCCTCCACTTT. V gene TRBV4-3 combines with J gene TRBJ1-6; 7 bases match TRBD1. The V gene end was trimmed by 1 base and the J gene end by 9 bases; junction bases not matched to a gene: 15. Germline CDR1 is LGHNA and CDR2 is YSLEER. There are 18 residues in the CDR3.

This sequence joins TRBV5-1 and TRBJ1-1; D might be TRBD1 (6 bases). There are 16 residues in the CDR3. Germline V gene sequence: CDR1 SGHRS, CDR2 YFSETQ. The V gene lost 0 bases and the J gene lost 0 bases, with 12 bases spanning the gap. This chain's CDR3 is CASSLGSGALNTEAFF. The CDR3 DNA is TGCGCCAGCAGCTTGGGATCAGGGGCCCTGAACACTGAAGCTTTCTTT.

The chain carries TRBV27 and TRBJ1-1, with TRBD1 identical over 9 bases. The germline V gene encodes CDR1 MNHEY and CDR2 SMNVEV (reference sequence). The CDR3 has 14 amino acids. V lost 6 bases to trimming and J lost 5 bases; unmatched junction nucleotides: 7. In DNA, the CDR3 is TGTGCCAGCAGACCCGGACAGGGGTTGACTGAAGCTTTCTTT. The encoded protein is CASRPGQGLTEAFF.

The chain is built from TRBV9 and TRBJ2-3, with a possible D match to TRBD1 (6 bases). The length of the CDR3 is 12 residues. Trimming removed 2 bases at V and 6 bases at J, with 7 bases between. The germline CDR1 and CDR2 sequences are SGDLS and YYNGEE. The CDR3 loop is CASSVGQDTQYF. Written as DNA, the CDR3 is TGTGCCAGCAGCGTCGGACAGGATACGCAGTATTTT.

The J gene is TRBJ2-6, the V gene TRBV29-1; D possibly corresponds to TRBD1 (7 bases). This CDR3 region has 18 residues. Trimming cost V 1 base and J 0 bases, with 16 bases left between them. Looked up from germline, CDR1 is SQVTM and CDR2 is ANQGSEA. The CDR3: CSVEGGRGASSGANVLTF. CDR3 DNA sequence: TGCAGCGTTGAAGGAGGCAGGGGGGCTAGCTCTGGGGCCAACGTCCTGACTTTC.

The V and J genes are TRBV5-4 and TRBJ2-1, with 9 positions matching TRBD2. The germline gives CDR1 SGHNT, CDR2 YYREEE (reference sequence). CDR3 length: 13 amino acids. J lost 7 bases, V lost 3 bases, and 2 bases had no gene match. CDR3 nucleotides: TGTGCCAGCAGCTGGGGACTAGCAAATGAGCAGTTCTTC. Protein sequence: CASSWGLANEQFF.

V is TRBV7-2 and J is TRBJ1-4; D is possibly TRBD1 (6 bases). Looked up from germline, CDR1 is SGHTA and CDR2 is FQGNSA. The V and J ends lost 5 bases and 7 bases respectively, with 17 bases between them. The CDR3 totals 15 residues. The CDR3 DNA is TGTGCCAGCAGCCCAACACGGGGGGCAGGTGAAAAACTGTTTTTT. This translates into CASSPTRGAGEKLFF.

V is TRBV29-1 and J is TRBJ2-5; 12 positions agree with TRBD1. Germline loops: CDR1 SQVTM, CDR2 ANQGSEA. The CDR3 runs to 14 residues. V lost 6 bases to trimming and J lost 5 bases; unmatched junction nucleotides: 7. CDR3 in amino acids: CSVMGTGGVETQYF. The CDR3 DNA reads TGCAGCGTGATGGGGACAGGGGGCGTGGAGACCCAGTACTTC.

This chain links TRBV29-1 with TRBJ1-2; D is possibly TRBD1 (5 bases). With 4 bases removed from V and 8 bases from J, the gap between germline ends came to 14 bases. CDR1 is SQVTM and CDR2 is ANQGSEA in the germline V gene. This CDR3 is built from 12 residues. CDR3 region: CSVGLGGVGYTF. Here the CDR3 DNA reads TGCAGCGTTGGTCTGGGGGGAGTAGGCTACACCTTC.

For the CDR3, the DNA is TGTGCCAGTAGCGGGGGGCGCTACAATGAGCAGTTCTTC. It translates to CASSGGRYNEQFF. The chain carries TRBV19 and TRBJ2-1; TRBD2 is a possible D gene (7 bases). The CDR3 contains 13 residues. Germline CDR1 reads LNHDA; CDR2 reads SQIVND (reference sequence). V was pared by 6 bases and J by 3 bases, with 9 bases between. The full variable domain, in which reference TRBV19 and TRBJ2-1 provide the parts outside the CDR3, is DGGITQSPKYLFRKEGQNVTLSCEQNLNHDAMYWYRQDPGQGLRLIYYSQIVNDFQKGDIAEGYSVSREKKESFPLTVTSAQKNPTAFYLCASSGGRYNEQFFGPGTRLTVL.

The V and J genes are TRBV19 and TRBJ2-7; 7 bases map to TRBD1. The germline CDR1 and CDR2 sequences are LNHDA and SQIVND (reference sequence). This CDR3 is built from 14 residues. Trimming took 5 bases from V and 1 from J; bases not matched to a gene: 5. The CDR3 DNA reads as TGTGCCAGTAGTCTCCGGGACAGTTCCTACGAGCAGTACTTC. Protein: CASSLRDSSYEQYF. Supplemented by reference TRBV19 and TRBJ2-7, the full variable domain reads DGGITQSPKYLFRKEGQNVTLSCEQNLNHDAMYWYRQDPGQGLRLIYYSQIVNDFQKGDIAEGYSVSREKKESFPLTVTSAQKNPTAFYLCASSLRDSSYEQYFGPGTRLTVT.

The chain is built from TRBV5-4 and TRBJ2-1; D perhaps matches TRBD2 (5 bases). The V gene lost 4 bases and the J gene lost 12 bases, with 17 bases spanning the gap. The CDR3 is 13 residues long. The germline gives CDR1 SGHNT, CDR2 YYREEE (reference sequence). This chain's CDR3 is CASSPRGAGRQFF. The CDR3 DNA reads TGTGCCAGCAGCCCCCGGGGAGCTGGGAGGCAGTTCTTC.